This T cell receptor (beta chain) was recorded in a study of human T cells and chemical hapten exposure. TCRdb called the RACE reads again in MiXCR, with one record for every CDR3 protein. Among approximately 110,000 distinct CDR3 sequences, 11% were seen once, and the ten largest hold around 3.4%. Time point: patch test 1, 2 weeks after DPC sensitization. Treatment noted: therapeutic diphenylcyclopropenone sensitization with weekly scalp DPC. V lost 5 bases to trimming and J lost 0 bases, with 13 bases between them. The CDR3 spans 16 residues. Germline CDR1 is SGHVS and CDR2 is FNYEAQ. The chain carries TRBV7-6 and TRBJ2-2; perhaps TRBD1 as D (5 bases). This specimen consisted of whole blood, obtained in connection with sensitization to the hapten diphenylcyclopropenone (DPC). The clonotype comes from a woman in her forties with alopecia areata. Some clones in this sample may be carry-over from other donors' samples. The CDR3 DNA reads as TGTGCCAGCAGCCTCCGACAGATGACGAACACCGGGGAGCTGTTTTTT. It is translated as CASSLRQMTNTGELFF.